This TCR beta chain was retrieved from a study of radiotherapy plus CTLA-4 blockade in lung cancer. Study-level information: Across the patients, objective responses occurred in more than 15%, and disease control in 30% to 40%. Study-level findings and limits: Early clonal dynamics of blood T cells, together with interferon-beta, were reported as the best response predictor. Subsequent to radiotherapy plus ipilimumab, tumor-derived TCR clones underwent expansion in blood.

In regard to this clone: The antigen is undetermined.

The V gene lost 3 bases and the J gene lost 5 bases, with 13 bases spanning the gap. The CDR3 has 14 amino acids. CDR1 and CDR2 (germline): LNHDA, SQIVND (reference sequence). CTLA-4 blockade with ipilimumab, together with focal radiation, was given to patients with chemo-refractory metastatic non-small-cell lung cancer. Sequenced by immunoSEQ multiplex PCR; TCRdb stores in-frame clones only, minus some. The sample includes under 95,000 clones, 78% seen only once; the top ten take 20% to 25%. The receptor was derived from a human donor with non-small cell lung cancer whose response to radiotherapy plus ipilimumab could not be evaluated. Some clones in this sample may be carry-over from other donors' samples. The sequencing here drew on peripheral blood, taken from a patient treated with radiotherapy plus ipilimumab. This sequence joins TRBV19 and TRBJ1-2, with D possibly matching TRBD1 (6 bases). For the CDR3, the DNA is TGTGCCAGTAGTATGGACCAGGGGCAATATGGCTACACCTTC. It yields the protein CASSMDQGQYGYTF. The full variable domain, completed using reference TRBV19 and TRBJ1-2, is DGGITQSPKYLFRKEGQNVTLSCEQNLNHDAMYWYRQDPGQGLRLIYYSQIVNDFQKGDIAEGYSVSREKKESFPLTVTSAQKNPTAFYLCASSMDQGQYGYTFGSGTRLTVV.